These 27 T cell receptor beta chains were all obtained from the same sample, sequenced in a study of neoadjuvant anti-PD-1 for oral cavity cancer. Clones were read by immunoSEQ multiplex PCR, and TCRdb kept only the in-frame ones, dropping some. The sample has 7,200 or so clones, roughly 58% seen once. The starting material was tumor tissue, obtained before nivolumab (anti-PD-1) treatment. These receptors were collected from a person between 35 and 79 years old with oral cavity squamous cell carcinoma.

The chain has TRBV19 and TRBJ2-5, with TRBD1 matching 10 bases. CDR1 is LNHDA and CDR2 is SQIVND in the germline V gene (reference sequence). V gave up 2 bases and J gave up 4 bases; unmatched junction bases: 4. The CDR3 consists of 15 residues. CDR3 coding DNA: TGTGCCAGTAGTATACTGACAGGGGGCGCAGAGACCCAGTACTTC. It codes for CASSILTGGAETQYF. The full variable domain, its missing parts supplied by reference TRBV19 and TRBJ2-5, is DGGITQSPKYLFRKEGQNVTLSCEQNLNHDAMYWYRQDPGQGLRLIYYSQIVNDFQKGDIAEGYSVSREKKESFPLTVTSAQKNPTAFYLCASSILTGGAETQYFGPGTRLLVL.

The table lists this clone with a few counts. The chain has TRBV5-1 and TRBJ1-1; 8 nucleotides match TRBD1. CDR3 length equals 15 residues. Trimming at V came to 5 bases and at J to 6 bases, leaving 12 bases not matched to a gene. Per the germline V gene, CDR1 is SGHRS and CDR2 is YFSETQ. The CDR3 DNA sequence: TGCGCCAGCAGATCAACCCCAGGGGGCGCCTCTGAAGCTTTCTTT. As protein: CASRSTPGGASEAFF.

V and J are TRBV6-5 and TRBJ1-1; a weak D match, TRBD1 (5 bases). Germline V lookup: CDR1 MNHEY, CDR2 SVGAGI. V was cut by 2 bases and J by 6 bases, with 13 bases left in between. The CDR3 totals 14 residues. CDR3 DNA sequence: TGTGCCAGCAGTTACCGTAAACGGGGGGCTGAAGCTTTCTTT. Translating gives CASSYRKRGAEAFF.

This clone was seen only a few times. The junction and the germline gene differ at one end; a read error may be behind it. The chain joins TRBV13 to TRBJ1-5; D call uncertain. Germline assignment: CDR1 PRHDT and CDR2 FYEKMQ (reference sequence). This CDR3 has 10 amino acids. The CDR3 nucleotides read TGTGCCAGCGGGGAAAGGGTCCTCAATTTT. Protein product: CASGERVLNF.

This chain links TRBV6-6 with TRBJ2-5, with 7 positions matching TRBD1. Germline V gene data show CDR1 as MNHNY and CDR2 as SVGAGI (reference sequence). The length of the CDR3 is 12 residues. Trimming removed 6 bases from V and 5 bases from J; junction bases left unmatched: 3. CDR3 protein: CASRHRGETQYF. The CDR3 nucleotides read TGTGCCAGCAGACACAGGGGTGAGACCCAGTACTTC.

The CDR3 nucleotides read TGTGCCAGCAGTTCACCAGACAGTCGAGGCTACACCTTC. This translates into CASSSPDSRGYTF. This chain uses TRBV28 with TRBJ1-2; possible D gene TRBD1, 5 bases. The CDR3 runs to 13 residues. V lost 4 bases and J lost 8, with 14 bases in between. CDR1 MDHEN and CDR2 SYDVKM come from the germline V gene.

This clone has only a few counts. The chain couples TRBV11-2 to TRBJ1-5, with D hard to call. The CDR3 has 14 amino acids. Germline-derived CDR1 and CDR2 are SGHAT and FQNNGV. V lost 0 bases and J lost 7, with 10 bases in between. The CDR3, as DNA: TGTGCCAGCAGCTTAGACGGGGTGAACCAGCCCCAGCATTTT. It is translated as CASSLDGVNQPQHF.

This clone was picked up a small number of times. The chain uses TRBV15 and TRBJ1-5, with 11 positions matching TRBD1. The CDR3 spans 15 residues. J gave up 5 bases and V 5 bases, and 5 bases lay outside the gene matches. In germline, CDR1 is LNHNV, CDR2 YYDKDF (reference sequence). The chain's CDR3 is CATSPRGQGDQPQHF. The CDR3 DNA is TGTGCCACCAGCCCCAGGGGACAGGGGGATCAGCCCCAGCATTTT.

This clone has more than one count but fewer than ten. The rearrangement uses TRBV2 and TRBJ1-5; D is perhaps TRBD1 (6 bases). Germline V gives CDR1 SNHLY, CDR2 FYNNEI. V was cut by 0 bases and J by 10 bases, with 7 bases left in between. The CDR3 is 12 amino acids. CDR3 nucleotide sequence: TGTGCCAGCAGTGAAGCAGGGGGACCCCAGCATTTT. It yields the protein CASSEAGGPQHF.

V usage is TRBV6-5 and J usage is TRBJ2-2; 8 nucleotides align to TRBD2. Looked up from germline, CDR1 is MNHEY and CDR2 is SVGAGI. The V segment lost 5 bases and the J segment 5 bases; nucleotides outside the gene matches: 7. The CDR3 totals 15 residues. The CDR3 sequence: CASSGEIAGTGELFF. CDR3 sequence (DNA): TGTGCCAGCAGTGGGGAGATAGCGGGGACCGGGGAGCTGTTTTTT.

This clone was seen only a few times. The genes are TRBV27 and TRBJ1-1; 8 positions match TRBD1. The CDR3 is made up of 13 amino acids. The J segment lost 6 bases and the V segment lost 4 bases, leaving 4 bases of the junction unmatched. The germline gives CDR1 MNHEY, CDR2 SMNVEV (reference sequence). The chain's CDR3 is CASSSRGLAEAFF. The DNA for the CDR3 is TGTGCCAGCAGTTCCAGGGGGCTCGCTGAAGCTTTCTTT.

The chain is built from TRBV6-1 and TRBJ1-5; 10 bases map to TRBD1. V lost 0 bases and J lost 8; bases outside the gene matches: 1. CDR1 and CDR2 from the germline V gene are MNHNS and SASEGT. This CDR3 has 14 residues. Written as DNA, the CDR3 is TGTGCCAGCAGTGAAGCAGGACAGGGGGAGCCCCAGCATTTT. Its translation: CASSEAGQGEPQHF.

This chain uses TRBV6-5 with TRBJ1-6, with D perhaps matching TRBD1 (5 bases). The CDR3 extends over 16 amino acids. V lost 2 bases and J 5 bases, leaving 13 bases between the germline ends. Germline V lookup: CDR1 MNHEY, CDR2 SVGAGI. The CDR3 here is CASSYDSLAHNSPLHF. CDR3 bases: TGTGCCAGCAGTTACGACAGTTTGGCCCATAATTCACCCCTCCACTTT.

CDR3 DNA sequence: TGTGCCAGCAGCGTAGTCGGATTTACTAGCGGAATCACAGATACGCAGTATTTT. Translation gives CASSVVGFTSGITDTQYF. The chain carries TRBV9 and TRBJ2-3, with TRBD2 matching over 8 bases. This CDR3 spans 18 amino acids. V lost 0 bases, J lost 2 bases, and 11 bases stayed unmatched. CDR1 and CDR2 from the germline V gene are SGDLS and YYNGEE.

V usage is TRBV6-6 and J usage is TRBJ1-6, with a tentative D call TRBD1 (6 bases). This CDR3 has 14 residues. V lost 6 bases to trimming and J lost 5 bases, with 11 bases between them. CDR1 MNHNY and CDR2 SVGAGI come from the germline V gene (reference sequence). In DNA, the CDR3 is TGTGCCAGCAGAGGGGGAGTTAATAATTCACCCCTCCACTTT. Residues: CASRGGVNNSPLHF.

V gene TRBV30 combines with J gene TRBJ2-7; TRBD1 is a possible D gene (5 bases). The length of the CDR3 is 12 residues. Trimming took 1 base from V and 6 from J, leaving 10 bases between them. Germline CDR1 GTSNPN, CDR2 SVGIG (reference sequence). The CDR3 DNA reads as TGTGCCTGGAGTGAGATAGGGGCCGAGCAGTACTTC. As protein: CAWSEIGAEQYF.

The chain employs TRBV2 and TRBJ1-1; D gene ambiguous. V gave up 8 bases and J gave up 6 bases, with 10 bases separating them. Germline V lookup: CDR1 SNHLY, CDR2 FYNNEI. This CDR3 has 11 amino acids. CDR3 sequence (DNA): TGTGCCAGCGCCCTTAGCCCTGAAGCTTTCTTT. It translates to CASALSPEAFF.

The chain couples TRBV6-1 to TRBJ2-1, with 7 bases fitting TRBD2. Germline lookup yields CDR1 MNHNS and CDR2 SASEGT. The CDR3 sequence is 13 residues long. With V trimmed by 7 bases and J by 0 bases, 0 bases remained unmatched. CDR3 protein: CASKRDSYNEQFF. The CDR3 coding sequence is TGTGCCAGCAAGCGGGACTCCTACAATGAGCAGTTCTTC.

The V call is TRBV5-5, the J call TRBJ2-4; TRBD1 aligns across 8 bases. Germline V gives CDR1 SGHKS, CDR2 YYEKEE (reference sequence). The junction had 2 bases not matched to a gene; V was cut back by 0 bases and J by 3 bases. The CDR3 runs to 15 residues. CDR3 bases: TGTGCCAGCAGCTTGGGACAGGGGAGCAAAAACATTCAGTACTTC. Encoded protein: CASSLGQGSKNIQYF. Full variable domain (remainder filled in from reference TRBV5-5 and TRBJ2-4): DAGVTQSPTHLIKTRGQQVTLRCSPISGHKSVSWYQQVLGQGPQFIFQYYEKEERGRGNFPDRFSARQFPNYSSELNVNALLLGDSALYLCASSLGQGSKNIQYFGAGTRLSVL.

The table lists this clone with a few counts. This chain links TRBV11-3 with TRBJ2-3; no firm D call. V lost 6 bases, J lost 4 bases, and 14 bases lay in between. CDR1 is SGHNT and CDR2 is YENEEA in the germline V gene. The CDR3 has 14 amino acids. The CDR3 nucleotides are TGTGCCAGCAGTCAAGTGGGCGGTTCAGATACGCAGTATTTT. This translates into CASSQVGGSDTQYF.

In its sample, this clone was seen a few times. The rearrangement uses TRBV7-2 and TRBJ1-6, with 9 bases lining up with TRBD1. Losses at the gene ends were 2 bases for V and 10 bases for J; bases not matched to a gene: 6. Germline assignment: CDR1 SGHTA and CDR2 FQGNSA. There are 15 residues in the CDR3. The CDR3 coding sequence is TGTGCCAGCAGCTTATGGGTGACAGGGGGATCACCCCTCCACTTT. Translating gives CASSLWVTGGSPLHF.

V gene TRBV10-3 combines with J gene TRBJ2-7; D might be TRBD2 (5 bases). Trimming took 5 bases from V and 3 from J, leaving 11 bases between them. The CDR3 has 13 amino acids. In germline, CDR1 is ENHRY, CDR2 SYGVKD. The CDR3 bases are TGTGCCATCAGTCAGGACTGGAGCTACGAGCAGTACTTC. Amino acids: CAISQDWSYEQYF.

The chain is built from TRBV27 and TRBJ2-7; TRBD1 is a possible D gene (7 bases). CDR1 MNHEY and CDR2 SMNVEV come from the germline V gene (reference sequence). This CDR3 spans 17 amino acids. V dropped 2 bases and J dropped 4 bases, with 21 bases sitting between them. The CDR3 nucleotides read TGTGCCAGCAGTTTAAGCTGGGGACAGCGGGTTTCTTACGAGCAGTACTTC. It codes for CASSLSWGQRVSYEQYF.

The chain joins TRBV4-2 to TRBJ1-2; 9 bases are shared with TRBD1. The V gene end was trimmed by 0 bases and the J gene end by 6 bases; junction bases not matched to a gene: 5. The germline V gene has CDR1 LGHNA and CDR2 YNFKEQ. This CDR3 is 15 amino acids long. The CDR3 nucleotides are TGTGCCAGCAGCCAAGATTTAGGACAGGGGCATGGCTACACCTTC. Protein sequence: CASSQDLGQGHGYTF.

This chain connects TRBV29-1 to TRBJ1-2; D might be TRBD1 (6 bases). Germline V gene sequence: CDR1 SQVTM, CDR2 ANQGSEA. The V end was cut by 6 bases, the J end by 5 bases, with 13 bases between. The CDR3 runs 12 residues. The CDR3 sequence: CSVPGEGYGYTF. Here the CDR3 DNA reads TGCAGCGTCCCAGGGGAAGGGTATGGCTACACCTTC.

This chain links TRBV6-5 with TRBJ2-7; perhaps TRBD1 as D (5 bases). This CDR3 is 11 amino acids long. Trimming cost V 8 bases and J 8 bases, with 13 bases left between them. Germline V CDR1 and CDR2: MNHEY, SVGAGI. The CDR3 sequence: CASGRDLKQYF. The CDR3 coding sequence is TGTGCCAGCGGCAGGGATCTTAAGCAGTACTTC.

In its sample, this clone was seen a few times. The chain has TRBV19 and TRBJ1-6; D might be TRBD1 (5 bases). The CDR3 length is 15 residues. Germline-derived CDR1 and CDR2 are LNHDA and SQIVND (reference sequence). Between the trimmed V and J ends, which lost 4 bases and 0 bases, there was a span of 7 bases. The CDR3 bases are TGTGCCAGTAGTAGACAGAGCTCCTATAATTCACCCCTCCACTTT. It specifies CASSRQSSYNSPLHF.